This is a list of T cell receptor beta chains from one sample in a study of neoadjuvant anti-PD-1 for oral cavity cancer. Measured with immunoSEQ multiplex PCR; TCRdb has only the in-frame clones, and not every one. The sample shows 12,000 to 15,000 clones, about 69% of them seen only once. This sample comprised PBMCs, obtained before nivolumab (anti-PD-1) treatment. The receptors here all came from a person between 40 and 79 years old with oral cavity squamous cell carcinoma. Each CDR3 is given without its conserved first and last residue.

j_gene,v_gene,CDR3aa
TRBJ1-2,TRBV5-1,ASSFEGTRRGFGYT
TRBJ2-5,TRBV27,ASSLSSGGGGITETQY
TRBJ2-1,TRBV2,ASSDTILGNEQF
TRBJ1-2,TRBV6-6,ASSATGDHGYT
TRBJ2-5,TRBV7-9,ASSLGGALETQY
TRBJ2-3,TRBV5-1,ASSLDLAGAGDTQY
TRBJ2-3,TRBV5-5,ASSSKVGTDTQY
TRBJ1-1,TRBV19,ASSEGLRMNTEAF
TRBJ1-2,TRBV2,ASSKYMDPPLSGYT
TRBJ1-3,TRBV6-6,ASGRRGSGNTIY
TRBJ1-1,TRBV13,ASSSPLNTEAF
TRBJ2-7,TRBV7-8,ASSPQGSGGSYEQY
TRBJ2-2,TRBV27,ASSLLGARNTGELF
TRBJ2-5,TRBV1,TSSHFALGRTETQY
TRBJ2-1,TRBV7-3,ASSSPWGEHEQF
TRBJ2-7,TRBV4-1,ASSFGEGQSLYEQY
TRBJ2-2,TRBV7-9,ATKWTGGHGELF
TRBJ1-1,TRBV7-9,ASSLPALGAEAF
TRBJ2-3,TRBV6-5,ASSSTSTDTQY
TRBJ2-7,TRBV11-3,ASSFTSGAQY
TRBJ1-2,TRBV6-5,ASRASNGNYGYT
TRBJ2-1,TRBV15,ATRGRAVYNEQF
TRBJ2-3,TRBV5-6,ASAGAGSSTDTQY
TRBJ2-7,TRBV5-1,ASKGHDRVSYEQY
TRBJ2-5,TRBV5-1,ASSLGLGETQY
TRBJ2-1,TRBV4-1,ASSRPIGSGRRYNEQF
TRBJ2-7,TRBV13,ASSLAGRDYEQY
TRBJ1-5,TRBV5-5,ASSLTDYSNQPQH
TRBJ2-3,TRBV11-3,ASSLTGTGSGTQY
TRBJ2-1,TRBV9,ASSVGWASISGSNEQF
TRBJ2-3,TRBV30,AWSVNPTDTQY
TRBJ2-3,TRBV14,ASSPGSGVIGDTQY
TRBJ2-7,TRBV5-1,ASSLVAGAEQY
TRBJ1-5,TRBV19,ASQKSNQPQH
TRBJ1-2,TRBV28,ASSLYRAYGYT
TRBJ2-1,TRBV27,ASSPKLARPYNEQF
TRBJ1-2,TRBV9,ASSVDQGNYGYT
TRBJ1-3,TRBV30,AWILGGLSGNTIY
TRBJ2-7,TRBV7-8,ASSSRTGYEQY
TRBJ1-2,TRBV7-8,ASSLRDTSYGYT
TRBJ2-5,TRBV5-5,ASSLGWEGTQETQY
TRBJ2-3,TRBV7-7,ASSRTSGSTDTQY
TRBJ2-7,TRBV5-1,ASSLLGLRIQEQY
TRBJ1-2,TRBV7-2,ASSLVGQGFNYGYT
TRBJ1-1,TRBV7-2,ASSLIWSRRFRAF
TRBJ1-2,TRBV9,ASSVDRQGLHYGYT
TRBJ1-1,TRBV28,ASSLGGWGRWSEAF
TRBJ2-5,TRBV2,ASPTPDRRETQY
TRBJ1-2,TRBV6-6,ASRDRDNYGYT
TRBJ2-7,TRBV5-1,ASSSASGPYEQY
TRBJ1-2,TRBV7-9,ASSSNRDRGYGYT
TRBJ2-5,TRBV5-4,ASRLGQQETQY
TRBJ1-1,TRBV20-1,SAWTGGVAF
TRBJ2-7,TRBV7-2,ASSLERGRQY
TRBJ1-3,TRBV6-4,ASSYGQGSGNTIY
TRBJ1-1,TRBV6-6,ASSYSGQGEAF
TRBJ1-1,TRBV6-6,ASSYSGLNTEAF
TRBJ2-1,TRBV4-2,ASSQAGTSGSSEQF
TRBJ1-2,TRBV10-3,AISEVSSVLGGYT